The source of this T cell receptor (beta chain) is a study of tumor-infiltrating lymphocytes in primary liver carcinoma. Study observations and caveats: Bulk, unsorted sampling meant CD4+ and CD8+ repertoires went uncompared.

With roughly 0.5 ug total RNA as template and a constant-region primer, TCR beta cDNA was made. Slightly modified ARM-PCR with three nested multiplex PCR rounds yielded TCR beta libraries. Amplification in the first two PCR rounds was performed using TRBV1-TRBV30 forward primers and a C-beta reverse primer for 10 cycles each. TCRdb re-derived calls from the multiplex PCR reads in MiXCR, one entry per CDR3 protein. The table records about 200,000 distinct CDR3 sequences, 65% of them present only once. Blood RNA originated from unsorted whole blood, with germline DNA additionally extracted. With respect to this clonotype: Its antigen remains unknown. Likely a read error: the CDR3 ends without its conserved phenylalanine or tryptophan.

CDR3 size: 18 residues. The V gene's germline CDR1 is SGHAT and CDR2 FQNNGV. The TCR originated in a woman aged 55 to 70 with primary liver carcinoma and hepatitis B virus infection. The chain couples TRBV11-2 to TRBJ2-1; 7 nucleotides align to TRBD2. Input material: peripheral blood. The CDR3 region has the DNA TGTGCCAGCAGCTTAGACTCGTGGGGACTACCCTCCTACAATGAACAGTTCCTC. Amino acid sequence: CASSLDSWGLPSYNEQFL.